One sample yielded the 22 T cell receptor beta chains listed below, sequenced in a study of cytotoxic CD8 clonotypes in ibrutinib-treated CLL. Method: immunoSEQ multiplex PCR; TCRdb's copy keeps in-frame clones and lacks some. Of tens of thousands of clones in the sample, under 70% are singletons; the top ten hold approximately 6%. The starting material was PBMCs, obtained after 12 months of ibrutinib treatment. These receptors were taken from a human donor with chronic lymphocytic leukemia.

A remark on this clone: One junction end disagrees with the germline gene, perhaps due to a read error. The V call is TRBV30, the J call TRBJ1-6; D might be TRBD1 (5 bases). CDR3 length: 14 amino acids. CDR1 is GTSNPN and CDR2 is SVGIG in the germline V gene (reference sequence). CDR3 loop: CARRGGLGNSPLHF. The CDR3 coding sequence is TGTGCCCGGAGGGGAGGGTTGGGTAATTCACCCCTCCACTTT.

This clone was seen a handful of times. The chain uses TRBV10-1 and TRBJ2-3; tentative D call: TRBD1 (5 bases). V lost 3 bases, J lost 6 bases, and 10 bases lay in between. CDR3 length: 13 amino acids. Germline V lookup: CDR1 WNHNN, CDR2 SYGVQD (reference sequence). The CDR3 loop is CASSDGHLDTQYF. DNA for the CDR3: TGCGCCAGCAGTGACGGACATTTGGATACGCAGTATTTT.

The chain combines TRBV14 with TRBJ1-4; D remains ambiguous. This CDR3 has 15 residues. The germline gives CDR1 SGHDN, CDR2 FVKESK. V lost 0 bases and J 4 bases, leaving 9 bases between the germline ends. The CDR3 region is CASSQDLGFNEKLFF. CDR3 DNA: TGTGCCAGCAGCCAAGACTTAGGGTTTAATGAAAAACTGTTTTTT.

The chain combines TRBV5-1 with TRBJ2-5; D unclear. V was shortened by 1 base and J by 0 bases, with 7 bases between the two germline ends. Germline V gene lookup returns CDR1 SGHRS and CDR2 YFSETQ. The CDR3 totals 14 residues. CDR3 sequence (DNA): TGCGCCAGCAGCTTGTACCGGGACCAAGAGACCCAGTACTTC. This gives the protein CASSLYRDQETQYF.

The gene calls are TRBV4-1 and TRBJ1-5; D possibly corresponds to TRBD1 (6 bases). The CDR3 covers 16 residues. Germline V CDR1 and CDR2: MGHRA, YSYEKL. Trimming removed 4 bases at V and 0 bases at J, with 13 bases between. For the CDR3, the DNA is TGCGCCAGCAGCCCCTGGCAGGGACATAGCAATCAGCCCCAGCATTTT. Translated, it gives CASSPWQGHSNQPQHF.

This rearrangement joins TRBV7-9 to TRBJ1-1; D remains ambiguous. Germline loops: CDR1 SEHNR, CDR2 FQNEAQ (reference sequence). V lost 3 bases and J 7 bases, leaving 9 bases between the germline ends. This CDR3 region has 12 residues. CDR3 DNA: TGTGCCAGCAGCTTGCTAGACGGTGAAGCTTTCTTT. Translation: CASSLLDGEAFF. Combining the CDR3 with reference TRBV7-9 and TRBJ1-1 gives the whole variable domain DTGVSQNPRHKITKRGQNVTFRCDPISEHNRLYWYRQTLGQGPEFLTYFQNEAQLEKSRLLSDRFSAERPKGSFSTLEIQRTEQGDSAMYLCASSLLDGEAFFGQGTRLTVV.

This clone has at least ten counts. The CDR3: CASSGGTRDEQYF. DNA for the CDR3: TGTGCCAGCAGCGGGGGGACTAGGGACGAGCAGTACTTC. The rearrangement links TRBV7-9 to TRBJ2-7; 8 bases match TRBD2. Germline loops: CDR1 SEHNR, CDR2 FQNEAQ (reference sequence). J was trimmed by 5 bases and V by 5 bases; bases with no gene match: 5. The CDR3 extends over 13 amino acids.

V gene TRBV19 combines with J gene TRBJ2-7; D call uncertain. The CDR3 contains 14 residues. Germline values: CDR1 LNHDA, CDR2 SQIVND (reference sequence). Trimming pared 2 bases from V and 2 bases from J, leaving 10 bases between. CDR3 nucleotide sequence: TGTGCCAGTAGTATAAGTCCCCGGACCTACGAGCAGTACTTC. Its protein is CASSISPRTYEQYF.

A few counts support this clone. The CDR3 DNA reads TGTGCCAGCAGTTTATCGTTCATCGACACCGGGGGAGGAACTGAAGCTTTCTTT. It translates to CASSLSFIDTGGGTEAFF. The V gene is TRBV27, the J gene TRBJ1-1, with D possibly being TRBD1 (5 bases). The CDR3 is 18 amino acids. Germline CDR1 reads MNHEY; CDR2 reads SMNVEV (reference sequence). V was cut by 0 bases and J by 5 bases, with 22 bases left in between.

The chain couples TRBV29-1 to TRBJ2-7; possibly TRBD2 for D (6 bases). CDR1 is SQVTM and CDR2 is ANQGSEA in the germline V gene. The CDR3 covers 16 residues. V was shortened by 6 bases and J by 2 bases, with 23 bases between the two germline ends. DNA for the CDR3: TGCAGCGTCCGGGGGTCGGTCGGGACCCGGCCCTACGAGCAGTACTTC. It translates to CSVRGSVGTRPYEQYF.

The chain links TRBV19 to TRBJ1-4; 7 bases fit TRBD1. J lost 4 bases, V lost 5 bases, and 7 bases had no gene match. The CDR3 covers 15 residues. Germline V lookup: CDR1 LNHDA, CDR2 SQIVND (reference sequence). The chain's CDR3 is CASSGNRGLNEKLFF. CDR3 bases: TGTGCCAGTAGTGGGAACAGGGGACTTAATGAAAAACTGTTTTTT.

The CDR3 nucleotides read TGTGCCAGCAGCTTAGTCACTTCCTTCAGGACAGGGAGGGTATCACCCCTCCACTTT. This translates into CASSLVTSFRTGRVSPLHF. The chain has TRBV7-3 and TRBJ1-6, with 8 positions matching TRBD1. Per germline, CDR1 SGHTA and CDR2 FQGTGA. V trimming: 2 bases; J trimming: 10 bases; junction bases outside the gene matches: 19. The CDR3 is 19 amino acids.

The CDR3, as DNA: TGCGCCAGCAGCTTGGCCGGGGGGAGAAGCTACACCTTC. This sequence encodes CASSLAGGRSYTF. The rearrangement joins TRBV5-1 to TRBJ1-2; a weak D match, TRBD1 (5 bases). The CDR3 runs 13 residues. V lost 0 bases to trimming and J lost 9 bases, with 12 bases between them. Per the germline V gene, CDR1 is SGHRS and CDR2 is YFSETQ.

The chain links TRBV9 to TRBJ1-4; tentatively, D is TRBD1 (5 bases). Germline V CDR1 and CDR2: SGDLS, YYNGEE. V dropped 4 bases and J dropped 8 bases, with 18 bases sitting between them. The CDR3 contains 15 residues. The CDR3 bases are TGTGCCAGCAGCCCTTACAACGGTCGGGGCGAAAAACTGTTTTTT. The encoded protein is CASSPYNGRGEKLFF.

The chain recombines TRBV6-1 with TRBJ1-2; 8 positions agree with TRBD1. Trimming cost V 7 bases and J 2 bases; bases outside gene matches: 9. This CDR3 has 15 residues. Germline CDR1 MNHNS, CDR2 SASEGT. The CDR3 DNA reads as TGTGCCAGCACCCGCGGGACAGGCGGAAACTATGGCTACACCTTC. This gives the protein CASTRGTGGNYGYTF.

The table lists this clone with a count of one. The chain joins TRBV7-9 to TRBJ1-4; 11 bases agree with TRBD1. This CDR3 has 16 residues. In germline, CDR1 is SEHNR, CDR2 FQNEAQ (reference sequence). The junction had 6 bases not matched to a gene; V was cut back by 3 bases and J by 6 bases. The DNA for the CDR3 is TGTGCCAGCAGCTTTGATCCGGGACAGGGGGATGAAAAACTGTTTTTT. This codes for CASSFDPGQGDEKLFF.

The chain is built from TRBV15 and TRBJ1-1; D unclear. From germline, CDR1 is LNHNV and CDR2 YYDKDF (reference sequence). CDR3 length: 14 amino acids. V lost 0 bases and J lost 6, with 11 bases in between. The CDR3 DNA is TGTGCCACCAGCAGAGAAACTGGTGCACCTGAAGCTTTCTTT. This sequence encodes CATSRETGAPEAFF.

The chain links TRBV28 to TRBJ2-7; possible D gene TRBD2, 6 bases. The germline gives CDR1 MDHEN, CDR2 SYDVKM. V lost 5 bases and J 0 bases, leaving 8 bases between the germline ends. This CDR3 has 13 residues. The CDR3 reads CASSGTRSYEQYF. CDR3 DNA sequence: TGTGCCAGCAGTGGGACTCGCTCCTACGAGCAGTACTTC.

The chain links TRBV7-8 to TRBJ1-3; TRBD1 is a possible D gene (5 bases). The CDR3 has 18 residues. V gave up 5 bases and J gave up 0 bases, with 20 bases separating them. CDR1 SGHVS and CDR2 FQNEAQ come from the germline V gene. CDR3 region: CASSLRSVQESSGNTIYF. The CDR3 DNA reads as TGTGCCAGCAGCCTTAGGTCCGTACAGGAGTCCTCTGGAAACACCATATATTTT.

The table lists this clone with a count of one. The chain is built from TRBV5-6 and TRBJ1-1, with 7 bases fitting TRBD1. With 2 bases clipped from V and 1 base from J, the junction kept 5 bases outside the gene matches. Germline lookup yields CDR1 SGHDT and CDR2 YYEEEE. The CDR3 loop spans 15 amino acids. CDR3 coding DNA: TGTGCCAGCAGCTTACCGGGACAGAGGAACACTGAAGCTTTCTTT. This sequence encodes CASSLPGQRNTEAFF.

The V gene is TRBV5-1, the J gene TRBJ2-5, with 9 nucleotides matching TRBD1. This CDR3 is 14 amino acids long. CDR1 and CDR2 from the germline V gene are SGHRS and YFSETQ. Losses at the gene ends were 2 bases for V and 5 bases for J; bases not matched to a gene: 4. DNA for the CDR3: TGCGCCAGCAGCTTTTCCGGGACAGGGGAGACCCAGTACTTC. This codes for CASSFSGTGETQYF.

The V gene is TRBV9, the J gene TRBJ2-3; 10 bases are a match to TRBD2. CDR3 length: 17 amino acids. Germline V lookup: CDR1 SGDLS, CDR2 YYNGEE. V gave up 0 bases and J gave up 2 bases; unmatched junction bases: 6. CDR3 amino acids: CASSVDPSGGATDTQYF. As DNA, the CDR3 is TGTGCCAGCAGCGTAGATCCAAGCGGGGGGGCCACAGATACGCAGTATTTT.